This T cell receptor (beta chain) was found in a study of cytomegalovirus exposure and HLA in healthy donors. The primer mix had 60 Vbeta and 13 Jbeta primers. Per the original methods: Later, an analysis found 75 million to 100 million unique TCR beta chains, and roughly 9.9 million of these were shared. Generated by immunoSEQ multiplex PCR, the TCRdb table keeps only in-frame clones and is missing some. V and J calls and clone size follow that table, whereas D and trimming were derived from the DNA. This repertoire shows 100,000 to 120,000 clones, under 85% found once; its top ten account for under 1.5%. This sequence originates from a middle-aged man in good health and CMV-seronegative. Sequencing was done on a sample of PBMCs.

CDR3 sequence reads: CASSVDGHGNTEAFF. CDR3 in DNA: TGTGCCAGCAGCGTAGACGGACATGGGAACACTGAAGCTTTCTTT. The chain uses TRBV9 and TRBJ1-1; maybe TRBD1 (5 bases). The V and J ends lost 0 bases and 1 base respectively, with 10 bases between them. The CDR3 runs 15 residues. Germline V CDR1 and CDR2: SGDLS, YYNGEE.